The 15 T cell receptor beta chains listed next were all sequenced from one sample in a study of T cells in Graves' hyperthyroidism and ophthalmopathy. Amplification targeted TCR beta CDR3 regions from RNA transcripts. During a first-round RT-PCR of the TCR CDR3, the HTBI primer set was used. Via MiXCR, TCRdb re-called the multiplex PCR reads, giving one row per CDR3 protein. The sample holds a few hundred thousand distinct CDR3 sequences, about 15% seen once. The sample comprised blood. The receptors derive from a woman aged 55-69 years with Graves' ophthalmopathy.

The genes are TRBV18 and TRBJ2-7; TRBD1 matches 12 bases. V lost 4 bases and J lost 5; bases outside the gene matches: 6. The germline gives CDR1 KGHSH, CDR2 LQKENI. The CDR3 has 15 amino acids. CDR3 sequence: CASSLQGQGADEQYF. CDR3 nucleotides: TGTGCCAGCTCACTTCAGGGACAGGGGGCGGACGAGCAGTACTTC. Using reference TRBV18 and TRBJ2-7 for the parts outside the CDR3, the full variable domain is NAGVMQNPRHLVRRRGQEARLRCSPMKGHSHVYWYRQLPEEGLKFMVYLQKENIIDESGMPKERFSAEFPKEGPSILRIQQVVRGDSAAYFCASSLQGQGADEQYFGPGTRLTVT.

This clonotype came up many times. DNA of the CDR3: TGTGCCAGCAGCTTCGGGCCCCGCGGGAGGGCCAACCAAGAGACCCAGTACTTC. This translates into CASSFGPRGRANQETQYF. The rearrangement uses TRBV7-3 and TRBJ2-5; TRBD2 agrees at 9 bases. The germline gives CDR1 SGHTA, CDR2 FQGTGA. V trimming: 3 bases; J trimming: 0 bases; junction bases outside the gene matches: 11. The CDR3 has 18 amino acids.

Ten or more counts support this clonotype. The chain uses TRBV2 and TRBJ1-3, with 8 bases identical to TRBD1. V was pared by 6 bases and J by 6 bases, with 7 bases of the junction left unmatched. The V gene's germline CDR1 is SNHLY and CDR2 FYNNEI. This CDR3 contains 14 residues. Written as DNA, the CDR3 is TGTGCCAGCAGGGTGGACAGGGAGGAAAACACCATATATTTT. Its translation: CASRVDREENTIYF.

The CDR3 region is CSARDQSGRNTGELFF. DNA for the CDR3: TGCAGTGCTAGAGATCAGTCAGGGAGGAACACCGGGGAGCTGTTTTTT. The chain joins TRBV20-1 to TRBJ2-2; D could derive from TRBD1 or TRBD2 (5 bases each). V lost 0 bases to trimming and J lost 1 base, with 12 bases between them. Germline CDR1 reads DFQATT; CDR2 reads SNEGSKA (reference sequence). The CDR3 extends over 16 amino acids.

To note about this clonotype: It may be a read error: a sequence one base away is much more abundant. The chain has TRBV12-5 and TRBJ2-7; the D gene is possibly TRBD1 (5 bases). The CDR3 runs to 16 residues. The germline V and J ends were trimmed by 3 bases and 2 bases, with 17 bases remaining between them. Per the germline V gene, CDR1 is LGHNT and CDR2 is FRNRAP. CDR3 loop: CASGFNSPGKPYEQYF. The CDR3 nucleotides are TGTGCTAGTGGTTTCAATTCCCCAGGGAAGCCCTACGAGCAGTACTTC.

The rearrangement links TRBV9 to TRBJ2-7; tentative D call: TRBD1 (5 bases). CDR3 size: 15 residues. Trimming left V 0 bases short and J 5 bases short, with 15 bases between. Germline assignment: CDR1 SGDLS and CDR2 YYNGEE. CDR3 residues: CASSVEGAPLNEQYF. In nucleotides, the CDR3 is TGTGCCAGCAGCGTAGAAGGGGCCCCACTCAACGAGCAGTACTTC.

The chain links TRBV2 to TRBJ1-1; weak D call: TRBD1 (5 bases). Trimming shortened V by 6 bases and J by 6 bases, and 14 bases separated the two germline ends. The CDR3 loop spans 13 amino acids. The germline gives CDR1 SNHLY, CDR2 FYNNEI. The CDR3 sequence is CASRGDGRAEAFF. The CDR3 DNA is TGTGCCAGCAGAGGGGACGGGAGGGCTGAAGCTTTCTTT.

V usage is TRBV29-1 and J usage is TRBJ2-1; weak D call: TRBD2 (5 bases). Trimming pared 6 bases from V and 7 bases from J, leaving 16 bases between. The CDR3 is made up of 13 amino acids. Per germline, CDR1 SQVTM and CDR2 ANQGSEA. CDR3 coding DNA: TGCAGCGTGGAGATTCATGGGGAGAATGAGCAGTTCTTC. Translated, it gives CSVEIHGENEQFF.

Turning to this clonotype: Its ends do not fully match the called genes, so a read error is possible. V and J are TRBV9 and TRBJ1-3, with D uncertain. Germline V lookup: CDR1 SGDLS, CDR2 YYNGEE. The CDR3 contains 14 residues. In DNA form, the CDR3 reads TGTGCCAGCAGCGGAACATTAGTGGAAAACGCCATATATTTT. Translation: CASSGTLVENAIYF.

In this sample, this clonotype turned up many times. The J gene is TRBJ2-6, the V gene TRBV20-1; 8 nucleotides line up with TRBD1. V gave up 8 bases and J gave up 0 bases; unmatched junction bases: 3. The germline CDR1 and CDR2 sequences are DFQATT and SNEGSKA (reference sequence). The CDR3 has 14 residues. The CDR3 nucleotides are TGCAGTTCAGGGGGCACCTCTGGGGCCAACGTCCTGACTTTC. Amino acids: CSSGGTSGANVLTF.

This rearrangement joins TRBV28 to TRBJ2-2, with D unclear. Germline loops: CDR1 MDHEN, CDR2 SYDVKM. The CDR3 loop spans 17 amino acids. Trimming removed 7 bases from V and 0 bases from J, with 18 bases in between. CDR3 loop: CASTAVEQSANTGELFF. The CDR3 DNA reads TGTGCCAGCACCGCCGTCGAGCAGAGCGCGAACACCGGGGAGCTGTTTTTT.

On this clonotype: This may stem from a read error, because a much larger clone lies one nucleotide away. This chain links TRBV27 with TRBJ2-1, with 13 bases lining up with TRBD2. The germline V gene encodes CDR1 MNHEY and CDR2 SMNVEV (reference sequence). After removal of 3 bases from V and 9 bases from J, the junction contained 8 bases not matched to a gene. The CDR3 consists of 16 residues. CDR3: CASSFGTSGNSSEQFF. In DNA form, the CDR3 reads TGTGCCAGCAGTTTCGGGACTAGCGGGAACTCGAGTGAGCAGTTCTTC.

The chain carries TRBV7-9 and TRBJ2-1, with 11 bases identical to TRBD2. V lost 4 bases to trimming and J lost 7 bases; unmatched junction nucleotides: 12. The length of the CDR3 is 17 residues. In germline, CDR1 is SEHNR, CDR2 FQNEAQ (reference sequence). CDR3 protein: CASSSLAGGPSVNEQFF. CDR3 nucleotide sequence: TGTGCCAGCAGCTCCTTAGCGGGAGGGCCCTCGGTGAATGAGCAGTTCTTC.

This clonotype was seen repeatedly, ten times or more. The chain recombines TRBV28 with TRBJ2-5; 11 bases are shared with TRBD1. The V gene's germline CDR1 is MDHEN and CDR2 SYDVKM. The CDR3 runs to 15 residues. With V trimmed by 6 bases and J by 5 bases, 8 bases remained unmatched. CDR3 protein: CASSGQGAIFETQYF. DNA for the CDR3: TGTGCCAGCAGCGGACAGGGGGCGATTTTTGAGACCCAGTACTTC.

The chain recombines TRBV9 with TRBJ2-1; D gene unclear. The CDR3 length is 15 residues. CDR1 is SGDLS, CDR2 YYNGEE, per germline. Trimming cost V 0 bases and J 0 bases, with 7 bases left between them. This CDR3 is CASSVADRSYNEQFF. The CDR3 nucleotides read TGTGCCAGCAGCGTAGCGGATCGCTCCTACAATGAGCAGTTCTTC.